This T cell receptor beta chain was obtained from a study of T cells in Graves' hyperthyroidism and ophthalmopathy. Diagnosing involved the use of clinical symptoms, serum thyroxine and TRAb, thyroid ultrasound and orbital computed tomography. Ten or more counts support this clonotype. Its target is unknown. Unmatched junction bases numbered 12, after V lost 3 bases and J lost 6 bases. CDR3 size: 17 residues. The germline CDR1 and CDR2 sequences are SGHRS and YFSETQ. Study outcomes and limitations: Ophthalmopathy, as predicted by the model, came a median approximately 6.5 months after the prediction.

From RNA transcripts, TCR beta CDR3 regions were amplified. Primed by the HTBI set, a first-round RT-PCR was run on the TCR CDR3. TCRdb re-derived calls from the multiplex PCR reads in MiXCR, one entry per CDR3 protein. In the table there are about 350,000 distinct CDR3 sequences, about 15% of which are singletons. Sequenced: blood. The chain combines TRBV5-1 with TRBJ2-1; 10 bases are a match to TRBD2. This clonotype was obtained from a woman aged 60-70 years with Graves' ophthalmopathy. In DNA form, the CDR3 reads TGCGCCAGCAGCTATGGATTAGCGGGAGGAGGGTTCAATGAGCAGTTCTTC. Amino acid sequence: CASSYGLAGGGFNEQFF.